This record concerns one TCR beta chain sequence. Its matching antigen is unknown. The sample comes from a study of T-cell memory formation after mild COVID-19. Study-level background: The study found TCR clusters largely donor specific. Study observations and caveats: Largely, contracting CD4+ clones fell within CM and EM, and contracting CD8+ clones within EMRA. Some clones that responded turned up in pre-infection memory, which suggests that cross-reactive memory joined in.

5'RACE primed from the constant segment yielded TCR alpha and TCR beta cDNA libraries bearing sample barcodes and UMIs. TCRdb reanalysed the 5' RACE reads using MiXCR and keeps one entry per CDR3 protein. This sample has 200,000 to 250,000 distinct CDR3 sequences, with 10% to 13% found just once. The CDR3 has 14 amino acids. Germline V gene sequence: CDR1 LGHNA, CDR2 YNFKEQ. J gave up 8 bases and V 1 base, and 5 bases lay outside the gene matches. Source material: PBMCs or a T cell subset sorted from them (not recorded which). This rearrangement joins TRBV4-2 to TRBJ1-2, with TRBD1 matching over 9 bases. The sequence derives from a man younger than 35 who had mild COVID-19 (a few samples of this study predate the infection). Cell type and time point are not known. This CDR3 reads CASSQGGQGGGYTF. CDR3 sequence (DNA): TGTGCCAGCAGCCAAGGGGGACAGGGAGGCGGCTACACCTTC.